This T cell receptor (beta chain) was recovered during a study of blood T cell repertoires in COVID-19. Germline values: CDR1 MNHNY, CDR2 SVGAGI (reference sequence). The CDR3 contains 12 residues. Trimming took off 1 base at V and 6 bases at J, with 3 bases between the two ends. Using immunoSEQ multiplex PCR, the repertoire was profiled, and TCRdb retains in-frame clones only, with some absent. The sample yields around 210,000 clones, 65% to 90% seen once. Sequencing was carried out using peripheral blood. This sequence originates from a man aged 50 or older with COVID-19, enrolled during active disease. The V and J genes are TRBV6-6 and TRBJ2-2; no firm D call. DNA of the CDR3: TGTGCCAGCAGTTACTACTCCGGGGAGCTGTTTTTT. It yields the protein CASSYYSGELFF.